These 10 T cell receptor beta chains were all obtained from the same sample, sequenced in a study of blood T cell repertoires in COVID-19. TCRdb's table, derived via immunoSEQ multiplex PCR, lists solely in-frame clones and lacks some. This table has about 130,000 clones, about 77% appearing once. The sample consisted of peripheral blood. Every receptor here comes from a man aged 80 or over with acute or convalescent COVID-19.

The rearrangement links TRBV9 to TRBJ2-5; D possibly corresponds to TRBD1 (7 bases). Germline CDR1 is SGDLS and CDR2 is YYNGEE. There are 15 residues in the CDR3. V lost 6 bases to trimming and J lost 3 bases, with 18 bases between them. The DNA for the CDR3 is TGTGCCAGCAACCGGAGGGGGCAGGAAGAAGAGACCCAGTACTTC. It yields the protein CASNRRGQEEETQYF.

This clone was observed a handful of times. V usage is TRBV19 and J usage is TRBJ1-4; 8 nucleotides align to TRBD1. The V segment lost 5 bases and the J segment 8 bases; nucleotides outside the gene matches: 7. In germline, CDR1 is LNHDA, CDR2 SQIVND (reference sequence). The CDR3 consists of 14 residues. For the CDR3, the DNA is TGTGCCAGTAGTCCAAGGACAGGGAAGGAAAAACTGTTTTTT. Its protein product is CASSPRTGKEKLFF.

The V call is TRBV4-1, the J call TRBJ1-6; D is ambiguous. CDR1 and CDR2 from the germline V gene are MGHRA and YSYEKL. Trimming took off 3 bases at V and 0 bases at J, with 9 bases between the two ends. This CDR3 is 16 amino acids long. The CDR3 sequence is CASSHTRSSYNSPLHF. Here the CDR3 DNA reads TGCGCCAGCAGCCACACAAGGAGCTCCTATAATTCACCCCTCCACTTT.

CDR3 sequence (DNA): TGCGCCAGCAGCCCGACAGGGCGCACTAATGAAAAACTGTTTTTT. It codes for CASSPTGRTNEKLFF. V usage is TRBV4-3 and J usage is TRBJ1-4; 7 bases are a match to TRBD1. CDR3 length: 15 amino acids. V gave up 4 bases and J gave up 2 bases; unmatched junction bases: 4. Germline values: CDR1 LGHNA, CDR2 YSLEER.

V and J are TRBV10-3 and TRBJ1-1, with a weak D call TRBD1 (5 bases). Trimming removed 7 bases at V and 4 bases at J, with 13 bases between. This CDR3 contains 13 residues. Germline-derived CDR1 and CDR2 are ENHRY and SYGVKD. The CDR3 DNA sequence: TGTGCCATCACTTCCCCCGGGGGCACTGAAGCTTTCTTT. It specifies CAITSPGGTEAFF.

V gene TRBV19 combines with J gene TRBJ2-6, with a possible D match to TRBD1 (6 bases). The CDR3 consists of 14 residues. Trimming took 8 bases from V and 0 from J, leaving 8 bases between them. Germline CDR1 and CDR2: LNHDA and SQIVND (reference sequence). The CDR3 DNA is TGTGCCAGTCGGACAGCCTCTGGGGCCAACGTCCTGACTTTC. The encoded protein is CASRTASGANVLTF.

V usage is TRBV5-1 and J usage is TRBJ1-1; 9 bases agree with TRBD1. The germline V gene encodes CDR1 SGHRS and CDR2 YFSETQ. This CDR3 comprises 15 residues. The ends lost 4 bases at V and 4 bases at J; junction bases unmatched: 8. For the CDR3, the DNA is TGCGCCAGCAGCCAACAGGGGGCGCGGGGCACTGAAGCTTTCTTT. Translated, it gives CASSQQGARGTEAFF. The full variable domain, rest sourced from reference TRBV5-1 and TRBJ1-1, is KAGVTQTPRYLIKTRGQQVTLSCSPISGHRSVSWYQQTPGQGLQFLFEYFSETQRNKGNFPGRFSGRQFSNSRSEMNVSTLELGDSALYLCASSQQGARGTEAFFGQGTRLTVV.

The chain couples TRBV29-1 to TRBJ2-3; D perhaps matches TRBD2 (6 bases). Per the germline V gene, CDR1 is SQVTM and CDR2 is ANQGSEA. The CDR3 spans 14 residues. Trimming left V 4 bases short and J 2 bases short, with 13 bases between. The CDR3 DNA follows: TGCAGCGTTGGGCTGGCGGGAAACACAGATACGCAGTATTTT. Translation gives CSVGLAGNTDTQYF.

The V call is TRBV5-1, the J call TRBJ1-3, with TRBD1 identical over 9 bases. From germline, CDR1 is SGHRS and CDR2 YFSETQ. Trimming removed 5 bases from V and 3 bases from J; junction bases left unmatched: 3. The CDR3 extends over 14 amino acids. The CDR3 region is CASRTGGGGNTIYF. CDR3 coding DNA: TGCGCCAGCAGAACAGGGGGCGGTGGAAACACCATATATTTT.

In DNA, the CDR3 is TGTGCCAGCAGCTTAGACGGGGTTAATCAGCCCCAGCATTTT. This sequence encodes CASSLDGVNQPQHF. This chain links TRBV11-2 with TRBJ1-5; D unresolved. V was cut by 0 bases and J by 4 bases, with 7 bases left in between. The CDR3 totals 14 residues. Germline-derived CDR1 and CDR2 are SGHAT and FQNNGV.